The 10 T cell receptor beta chains reported below all come from one sample, sequenced in a study of Graves' ophthalmopathy and Graves' hyperthyroidism. Amplifying from RNA transcripts, the study obtained TCR beta CDR3 regions. HTBI primers primed a first-round RT-PCR, and a second-round multiplex PCR followed. TCRdb passed the multiplex PCR reads through MiXCR, listing each CDR3 protein once. This sample yields almost 750,000 distinct CDR3 sequences, of which 40% are seen a single time; 44% belongs to the top ten. The sequenced sample consisted of peripheral blood. These TCRs come from an adult man with Graves' ophthalmopathy.

As concerns this clonotype: A read error may explain this, as a much larger clone is one base away. CDR3 in amino acids: CASGGLYGYTF. The CDR3 DNA is TGTGCCAGCGGGGGCCTCTATGGCTACACCTTC. V gene TRBV7-6 combines with J gene TRBJ1-2; weak D call: TRBD1 (6 bases). V lost 8 bases to trimming and J lost 4 bases, with 8 bases between them. The CDR3 is 11 amino acids. The germline CDR1 and CDR2 sequences are SGHVS and FNYEAQ.

The rearrangement joins TRBV29-1 to TRBJ1-5; TRBD1 is a possible D gene (5 bases). Germline V gives CDR1 SQVTM, CDR2 ANQGSEA. The ends were cut back, 8 bases at V and 3 bases at J, with 8 bases in the middle. This CDR3 spans 11 amino acids. Written as DNA, the CDR3 is TGCAGCTTGACAGCCAATCAGCCCCAGCATTTT. Translated, it gives CSLTANQPQHF.

As regards this clonotype: A read error may explain this, as a much larger clone is one base away. This sequence joins TRBV29-1 and TRBJ1-2; 7 bases map to TRBD1. The germline V gene has CDR1 SQVTM and CDR2 ANQGSEA. The CDR3 has 12 amino acids. V shed 3 bases and J 7 bases; nucleotides not matched to a gene: 5. This CDR3 is CSVETGTCGYTF. The CDR3 DNA reads as TGCAGCGTTGAGACAGGGACCTGTGGCTACACCTTC.

This clonotype was counted a few times. This rearrangement joins TRBV20-1 to TRBJ1-5, with D uncertain. Germline V CDR1 and CDR2: DFQATT, SNEGSKA (reference sequence). The V and J ends lost 6 bases and 0 bases respectively, with 12 bases between them. CDR3 length: 14 residues. CDR3 nucleotides: TGCAGTGCCAGAACCCTATATAGCAATCAGCCCCAGCATTTT. Residues: CSARTLYSNQPQHF.

The chain is built from TRBV20-1 and TRBJ1-6, with D possibly being TRBD1 (6 bases). This CDR3 is built from 13 residues. Trimming pared 4 bases from V and 7 bases from J, leaving 11 bases between. From germline, CDR1 is DFQATT and CDR2 SNEGSKA (reference sequence). CDR3 coding DNA: TGCAGTGCTAACAAGGGGGGGAATTCACCCCTCCACTTT. Protein: CSANKGGNSPLHF.

V and J are TRBV10-1 and TRBJ1-4; D might be TRBD1 (6 bases). The length of the CDR3 is 14 residues. V was clipped by 3 bases and J by 8 bases, with 13 bases between them. CDR1 and CDR2 from the germline V gene are WNHNN and SYGVQD (reference sequence). CDR3 amino acids: CASSDRGAGEKLFF. The CDR3 region has the DNA TGCGCCAGCAGTGATCGGGGGGCCGGAGAAAAACTGTTTTTT.

In this sample, this clonotype turned up a few times. This sequence joins TRBV7-2 and TRBJ2-5; 7 nucleotides agree with TRBD1. The V gene's germline CDR1 is SGHTA and CDR2 FQGNSA. The CDR3 has 15 residues. Unmatched junction bases numbered 11, after V lost 5 bases and J lost 5 bases. The DNA of the CDR3 is TGTGCCAGCAGCGACCGACAGGGTTTTCAGGAGACCCAGTACTTC. This codes for CASSDRQGFQETQYF.

The rearrangement joins TRBV6-5 to TRBJ1-2; tentatively, D is TRBD1 (5 bases). The CDR3 is 12 amino acids. Germline V gene lookup returns CDR1 MNHEY and CDR2 SVGAGI. The ends were cut back, 8 bases at V and 4 bases at J, with 11 bases in the middle. The CDR3 nucleotides read TGTGCCAGCCGCGGGGGAACCTATGGCTACACCTTC. It codes for CASRGGTYGYTF.

Of note for this clonotype: A far larger clone is a single base away, which makes a read error likely. V usage is TRBV7-9 and J usage is TRBJ1-1; D remains ambiguous. There are 12 residues in the CDR3. CDR1 SEHNR and CDR2 FQNEAQ come from the germline V gene (reference sequence). The CDR3 sequence is CAGSLTNTEAFF. CDR3 in DNA: TGTGCCGGCAGCTTAACCAACACTGAAGCTTTCTTT.

This chain connects TRBV10-3 to TRBJ1-6; the D gene is possibly TRBD1 (6 bases). Germline-derived CDR1 and CDR2 are ENHRY and SYGVKD. This CDR3 is 12 amino acids long. V gave up 6 bases and J gave up 9 bases, with 9 bases separating them. This chain's CDR3 is CAIRTGTSPLHF. As DNA, the CDR3 is TGTGCCATCAGAACAGGGACTTCACCCCTCCACTTT.